This is a list of T cell receptor beta chains from one sample in a study. MiXCR, run by TCRdb on the 5' RACE reads, gives a single entry per CDR3 protein. The table has tens of thousands of distinct CDR3 sequences, 20% to 25% seen once; the top ten hold around 4%. Sequencing was done on a sample of Tregs sorted from blood. The receptors derive from a female donor with breast cancer. Both conserved end residues are part of each CDR3. The D gene is left open where the match is weak.

v_call	d_call	j_call	cdr3_aa
TRBV28	NA	TRBJ2-3	CASSAVTDTQYF
TRBV4-1	TRBD2	TRBJ2-1	CASSQGLAGDRFF
TRBV3-1	NA	TRBJ2-5	CASSQRGEGTQYF
TRBV4-2	NA	TRBJ1-1	CASSLASGGSSLNTEAFF
TRBV19	NA	TRBJ1-1	CASSIATRNTEAFF
TRBV28	NA	TRBJ2-3	CASSLGLRDHTDTQYF
TRBV4-1	NA	TRBJ2-2	CASSPGHDTGELFF
TRBV5-1	NA	TRBJ1-1	CASNLYGGNTEAFF
TRBV20-1	NA	TRBJ2-3	CSARNGTDTQYF
TRBV5-1	NA	TRBJ2-1	CASSLEGRSYNEQFF
TRBV9	NA	TRBJ1-5	CASSDGASQPQHF
TRBV5-1	NA	TRBJ2-1	CASRSAGWSYNEQFF
TRBV3-1	TRBD2	TRBJ2-3	CASSQDNWSSGSRTDTQYF
TRBV7-6	NA	TRBJ2-7	CASSEVGTSYEQYF
TRBV4-1	NA	TRBJ2-7	CTSSPGGGNEQYF
TRBV5-1	TRBD1	TRBJ2-5	CASSAGTGGYQETQYF
TRBV29-1	TRBD1	TRBJ2-7	CSVGDRGSYEQYF
TRBV14	NA	TRBJ2-3	CASSQNPSDTQYF
TRBV5-1	NA	TRBJ1-4	CASSLVGAGEKLFF
TRBV4-2	TRBD1	TRBJ1-3	CASSQDGTERNTIYF
TRBV10-3	NA	TRBJ1-5	CAISGADSNQPQHF
TRBV5-1	NA	TRBJ1-2	CTSSLDAEGYTF
TRBV6-1	NA	TRBJ2-2	CASSDYPGNTGELFF
TRBV20-1	NA	TRBJ2-3	CSARVARGSTDTQYF
TRBV12-3/TRBV12-4	TRBD1	TRBJ2-7	CASSFGAGGEQYF
TRBV28	NA	TRBJ1-2	CASSVGVGRSGYTF
TRBV4-2	TRBD1	TRBJ1-1	CASSQQDRGPLTEAFF
TRBV6-5	NA	TRBJ2-3	CASSYSRVYNEQYF
TRBV10-3	NA	TRBJ1-2	CAISESATGHYGYTF
TRBV12-3/TRBV12-4	TRBD2	TRBJ2-1	CASIPSGRATEQFF
TRBV20-1	NA	TRBJ2-3	CSAHRLVTQYF
TRBV6-1	NA	TRBJ1-1	CASTDRTEAFF
TRBV27	TRBD2	TRBJ2-5	CASKGSGRGETQYF
TRBV12-3/TRBV12-4	TRBD1	TRBJ1-2	CASSRRQGDYGYTF
TRBV11-1	NA	TRBJ1-1	CASSLAMGSDNAEAFF
TRBV28	NA	TRBJ2-5	CASSSQSGLWGRETQYF
TRBV20-1	NA	TRBJ2-3	CSARPRPLQTDTQYF
TRBV5-1	NA	TRBJ2-1	CASSLLGEQFF
TRBV4-1	NA	TRBJ1-1	CASSQSQVNTEAFF
TRBV14	TRBD1	TRBJ1-1	CASSQRTGLNTEAFF
TRBV12-3/TRBV12-4	TRBD2	TRBJ2-1	CASSGLSGTSYNEQFF
TRBV3-1	NA	TRBJ2-3	CASSNTGGHTDTQYF
TRBV2	NA	TRBJ1-2	CASSLSEGYTF